The rows below give T cell receptor beta chains drawn from one sample of a study of T cells after yellow fever vaccination. TCRdb reprocessed the 5' RACE reads via MiXCR and lists one record per CDR3 protein. The sample lists some 550,000 distinct CDR3 sequences; 15% to 20% were seen once. The sequencing used PBMCs, collected 15 days after the yellow fever booster vaccination. These receptors were taken from a man aged 25 to 40 who received the YFV17D yellow fever vaccine. CDR3s include the opening cysteine and the closing phenylalanine or tryptophan. The order of the fields is J gene, V gene, CDR3 protein.

j_call: TRBJ2-1; v_call: TRBV20-1; cdr3_aa: CSCWGRTYNEQFF
j_call: TRBJ2-1; v_call: TRBV20-1; cdr3_aa: CSATGLAVYNEQFF
j_call: TRBJ2-1; v_call: TRBV29-1; cdr3_aa: CSVDPGQGWNEQFF
j_call: TRBJ2-3; v_call: TRBV20-1; cdr3_aa: CSARGFSSGSPSTDTQYF
j_call: TRBJ1-6; v_call: TRBV5-5; cdr3_aa: CASSSLTGQNNSPLHF
j_call: TRBJ2-1; v_call: TRBV3-1; cdr3_aa: CASSHVTGSIYNEQFF
j_call: TRBJ1-1; v_call: TRBV20-1; cdr3_aa: CSAKGPNTEAFF
j_call: TRBJ2-1; v_call: TRBV7-8; cdr3_aa: CASSLPPTSGRGNEQFF
j_call: TRBJ2-3; v_call: TRBV5-1; cdr3_aa: CASSLVSGRNTDTQYF
j_call: TRBJ1-1; v_call: TRBV3-1; cdr3_aa: CASSQGSLAPEAFF
j_call: TRBJ2-7; v_call: TRBV6-5; cdr3_aa: CASSYAVGTSGHYEQYF
j_call: TRBJ1-5; v_call: TRBV5-5; cdr3_aa: CASSLEQVSQPQHF
j_call: TRBJ2-7; v_call: TRBV19; cdr3_aa: CASSSSGDLSYEQYF
j_call: TRBJ2-1; v_call: TRBV18; cdr3_aa: CASSPPNQGNNEQFF
j_call: TRBJ2-5; v_call: TRBV18; cdr3_aa: CASSPSPRLAQETQYF
j_call: TRBJ1-1; v_call: TRBV18; cdr3_aa: CASSPQEDTEAFF
j_call: TRBJ2-3; v_call: TRBV29-1; cdr3_aa: CSVRTYRGSDTQYF
j_call: TRBJ2-1; v_call: TRBV28; cdr3_aa: CASSDPGGYNEQFF
j_call: TRBJ2-1; v_call: TRBV7-2; cdr3_aa: CASSLDYASGRNEQFF
j_call: TRBJ2-7; v_call: TRBV5-4; cdr3_aa: CASSPGASERYEQYF
j_call: TRBJ2-7; v_call: TRBV6-5; cdr3_aa: CASSSLAGVYEQYF
j_call: TRBJ2-1; v_call: TRBV14; cdr3_aa: CASSLIPGLANNEQFF
j_call: TRBJ1-1; v_call: TRBV7-8; cdr3_aa: CASSFFQGRNLWTEAFF
j_call: TRBJ2-5; v_call: TRBV5-1; cdr3_aa: CASSLGLYGETQYF